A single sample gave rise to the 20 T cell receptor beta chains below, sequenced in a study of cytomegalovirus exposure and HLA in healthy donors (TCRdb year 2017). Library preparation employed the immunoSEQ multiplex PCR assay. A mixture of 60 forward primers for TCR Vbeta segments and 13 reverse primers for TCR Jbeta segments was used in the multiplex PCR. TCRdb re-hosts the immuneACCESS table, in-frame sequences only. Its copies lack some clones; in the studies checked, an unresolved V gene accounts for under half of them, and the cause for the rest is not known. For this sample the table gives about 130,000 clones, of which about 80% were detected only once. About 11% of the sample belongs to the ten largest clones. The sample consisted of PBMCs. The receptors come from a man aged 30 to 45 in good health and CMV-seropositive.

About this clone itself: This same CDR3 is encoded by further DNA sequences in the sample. CDR3 coding DNA: TGTGCCAGCAGTCCAGGACTAGCGGGGACCTACGAGCAGTACTTC. Translating it yields CASSPGLAGTYEQYF. This chain links TRBV27 with TRBJ2-7; TRBD2 agrees at 12 bases. Germline values: CDR1 MNHEY, CDR2 SMNVEV (reference sequence). The CDR3 is 15 amino acids. The V segment lost 5 bases and the J segment 2 bases; nucleotides outside the gene matches: 4.

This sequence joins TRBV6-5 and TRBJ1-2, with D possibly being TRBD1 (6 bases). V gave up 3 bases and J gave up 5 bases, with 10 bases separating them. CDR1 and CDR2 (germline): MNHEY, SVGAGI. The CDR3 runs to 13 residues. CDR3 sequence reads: CASSYRQGYGYTF. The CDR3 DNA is TGTGCCAGCAGTTATCGGCAGGGGTATGGCTACACCTTC.

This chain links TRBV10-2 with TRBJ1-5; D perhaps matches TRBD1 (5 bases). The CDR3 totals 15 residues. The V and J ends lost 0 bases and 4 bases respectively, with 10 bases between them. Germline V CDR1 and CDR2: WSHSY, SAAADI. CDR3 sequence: CASSESTRGNQPQHF. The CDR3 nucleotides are TGCGCCAGCAGTGAGTCGACTCGGGGGAATCAGCCCCAGCATTTT.

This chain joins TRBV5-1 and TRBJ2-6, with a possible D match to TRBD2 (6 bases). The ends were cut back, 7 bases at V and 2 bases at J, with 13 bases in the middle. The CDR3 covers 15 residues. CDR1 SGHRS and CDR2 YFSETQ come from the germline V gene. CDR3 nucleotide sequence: TGCGCCAGCGGACAACGGGGGACTGGGGCCAACGTCCTGACTTTC. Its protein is CASGQRGTGANVLTF.

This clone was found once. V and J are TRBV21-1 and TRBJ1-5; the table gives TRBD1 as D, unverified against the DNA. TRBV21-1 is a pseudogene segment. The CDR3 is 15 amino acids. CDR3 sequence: CASSKGAGGIQPQHF. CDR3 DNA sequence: TGTGCCAGCAGCAAAGGAGCAGGGGGCATTCAGCCCCAGCATTTT.

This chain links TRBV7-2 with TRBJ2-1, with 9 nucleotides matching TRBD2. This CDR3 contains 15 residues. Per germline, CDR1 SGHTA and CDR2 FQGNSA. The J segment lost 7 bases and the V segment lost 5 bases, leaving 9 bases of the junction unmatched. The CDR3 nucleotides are TGTGCCAGCAGCATTCTGGGACTAGCTGTAAATGAGCAGTTCTTC. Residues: CASSILGLAVNEQFF.

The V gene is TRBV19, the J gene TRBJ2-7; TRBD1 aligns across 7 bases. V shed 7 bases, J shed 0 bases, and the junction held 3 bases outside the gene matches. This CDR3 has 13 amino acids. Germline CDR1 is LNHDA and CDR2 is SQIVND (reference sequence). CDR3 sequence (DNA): TGTGCCAGTATGGGGACAGCCTCCTACGAGCAGTACTTC. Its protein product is CASMGTASYEQYF.

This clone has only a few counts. The CDR3 sequence is CASWQGANEQYF. CDR3 coding DNA: TGTGCCTCATGGCAGGGGGCCAACGAGCAGTACTTC. The V gene is TRBV7-9, the J gene TRBJ2-7; TRBD1 agrees at 8 bases. V shed 11 bases, J shed 5 bases, and the junction held 8 bases outside the gene matches. CDR3 length: 12 amino acids. Germline V gene lookup returns CDR1 SEHNR and CDR2 FQNEAQ (reference sequence).

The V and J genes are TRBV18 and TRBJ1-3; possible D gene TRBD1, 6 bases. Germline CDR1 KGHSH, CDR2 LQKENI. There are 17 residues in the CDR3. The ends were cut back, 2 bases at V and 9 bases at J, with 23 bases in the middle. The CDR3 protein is CASSPVGAGAAESTIYF. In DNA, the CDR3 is TGTGCCAGCTCACCAGTCGGGGCGGGGGCCGCCGAGAGCACCATATATTTT.

CDR3 loop: CASRSTGGTGNTIYF. CDR3 coding DNA: TGTGCCAGCAGGTCTACAGGGGGGACTGGAAACACCATATATTTT. The chain links TRBV28 to TRBJ1-3; 8 nucleotides agree with TRBD1. CDR3 length: 15 amino acids. Unmatched junction bases numbered 6, after V lost 6 bases and J lost 2 bases. Germline loops: CDR1 MDHEN, CDR2 SYDVKM.

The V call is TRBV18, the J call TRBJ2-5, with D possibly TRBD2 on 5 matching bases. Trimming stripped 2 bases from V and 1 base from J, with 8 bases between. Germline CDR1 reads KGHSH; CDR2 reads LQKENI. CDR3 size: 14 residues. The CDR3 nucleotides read TGTGCCAGCTCACCATCGGGGTCCCAAGAGACCCAGTACTTC. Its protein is CASSPSGSQETQYF.

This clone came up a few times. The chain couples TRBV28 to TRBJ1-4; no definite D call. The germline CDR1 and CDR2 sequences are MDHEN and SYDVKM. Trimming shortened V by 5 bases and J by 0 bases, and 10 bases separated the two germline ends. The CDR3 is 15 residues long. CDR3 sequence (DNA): TGTGCCAGCAGTCACCGGGGTGCAACTAATGAAAAACTGTTTTTT. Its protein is CASSHRGATNEKLFF.

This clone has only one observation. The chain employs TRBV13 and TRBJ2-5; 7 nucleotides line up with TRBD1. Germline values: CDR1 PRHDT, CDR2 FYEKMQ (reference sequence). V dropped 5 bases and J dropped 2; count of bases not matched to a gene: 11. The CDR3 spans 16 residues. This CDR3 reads CASSPTLGTAQETQYF. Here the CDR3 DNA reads TGTGCCAGCAGCCCTACGCTTGGGACAGCACAAGAGACCCAGTACTTC.

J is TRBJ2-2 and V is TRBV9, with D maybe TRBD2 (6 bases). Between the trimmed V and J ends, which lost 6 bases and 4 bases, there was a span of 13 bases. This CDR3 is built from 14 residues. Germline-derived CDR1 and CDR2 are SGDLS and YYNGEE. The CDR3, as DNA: TGTGCCAGCACCCCTGGTAGCGGCACCGGGGAGCTGTTTTTT. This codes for CASTPGSGTGELFF.

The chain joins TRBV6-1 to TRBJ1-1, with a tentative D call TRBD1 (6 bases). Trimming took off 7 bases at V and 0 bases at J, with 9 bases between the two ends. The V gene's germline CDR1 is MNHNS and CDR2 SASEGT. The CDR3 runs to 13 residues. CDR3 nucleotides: TGTGCCAGCAATCGACAGGTGAACACTGAAGCTTTCTTT. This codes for CASNRQVNTEAFF.

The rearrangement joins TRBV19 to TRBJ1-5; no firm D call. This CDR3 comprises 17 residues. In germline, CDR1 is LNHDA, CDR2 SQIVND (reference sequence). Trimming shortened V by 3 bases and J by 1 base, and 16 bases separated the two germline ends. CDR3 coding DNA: TGTGCCAGTAGTATCCGAATCCGGGTTCTGAGCAATCAGCCCCAGCATTTT. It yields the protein CASSIRIRVLSNQPQHF.

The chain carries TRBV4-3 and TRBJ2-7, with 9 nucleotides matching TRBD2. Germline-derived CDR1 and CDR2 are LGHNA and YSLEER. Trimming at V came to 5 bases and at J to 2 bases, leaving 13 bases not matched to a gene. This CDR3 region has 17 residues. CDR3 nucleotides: TGCGCCAGCAGCTTTAGGGGCCTAGCGGGATCTACCTACGAGCAGTACTTC. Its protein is CASSFRGLAGSTYEQYF.

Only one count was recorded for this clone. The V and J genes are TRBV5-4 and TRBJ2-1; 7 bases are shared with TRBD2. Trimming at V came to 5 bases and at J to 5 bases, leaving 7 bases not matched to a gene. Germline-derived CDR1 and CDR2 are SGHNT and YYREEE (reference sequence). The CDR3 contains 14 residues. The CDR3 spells CASSQLGGDNEQFF. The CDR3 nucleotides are TGTGCCAGCAGTCAATTGGGGGGGGACAATGAGCAGTTCTTC.

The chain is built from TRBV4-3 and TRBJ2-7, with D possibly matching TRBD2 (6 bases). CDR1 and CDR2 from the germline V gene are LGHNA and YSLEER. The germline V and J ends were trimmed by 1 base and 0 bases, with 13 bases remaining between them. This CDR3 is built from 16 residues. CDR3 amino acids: CASSQGRGRTSYEQYF. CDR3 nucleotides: TGCGCCAGCAGCCAAGGGCGGGGCCGAACCTCCTACGAGCAGTACTTC.

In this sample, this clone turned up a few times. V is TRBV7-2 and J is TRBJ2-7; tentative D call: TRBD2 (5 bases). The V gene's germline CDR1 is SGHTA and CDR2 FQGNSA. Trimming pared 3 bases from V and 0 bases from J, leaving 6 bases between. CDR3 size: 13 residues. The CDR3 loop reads CASSLAGSYEQYF. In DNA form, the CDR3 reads TGTGCCAGCAGCTTGGCGGGCTCCTACGAGCAGTACTTC.